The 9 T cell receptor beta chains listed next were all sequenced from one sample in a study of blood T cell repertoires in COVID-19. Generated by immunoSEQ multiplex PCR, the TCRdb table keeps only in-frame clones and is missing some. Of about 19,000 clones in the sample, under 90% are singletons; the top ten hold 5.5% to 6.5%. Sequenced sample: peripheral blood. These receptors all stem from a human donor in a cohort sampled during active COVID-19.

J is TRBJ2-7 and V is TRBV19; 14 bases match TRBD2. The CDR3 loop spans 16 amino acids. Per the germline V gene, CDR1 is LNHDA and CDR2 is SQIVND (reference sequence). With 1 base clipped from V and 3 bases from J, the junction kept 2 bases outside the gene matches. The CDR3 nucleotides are TGTGCCAGTAGTATAGTAGGGACTAGCGGGAGCTACGAGCAGTACTTC. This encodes CASSIVGTSGSYEQYF.

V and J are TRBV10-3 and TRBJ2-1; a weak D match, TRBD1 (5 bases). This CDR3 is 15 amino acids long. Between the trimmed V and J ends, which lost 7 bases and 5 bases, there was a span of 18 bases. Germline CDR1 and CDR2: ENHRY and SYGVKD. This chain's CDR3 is CAITQGTSTHNEQFF. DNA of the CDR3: TGTGCCATCACCCAGGGTACAAGTACCCACAATGAGCAGTTCTTC.

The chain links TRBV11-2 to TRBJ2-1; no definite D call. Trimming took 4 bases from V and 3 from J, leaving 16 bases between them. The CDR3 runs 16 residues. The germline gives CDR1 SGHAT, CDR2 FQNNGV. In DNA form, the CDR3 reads TGTGCCAGCAGCTGGGCTATGACGTCGAACTACAATGAGCAGTTCTTC. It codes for CASSWAMTSNYNEQFF.

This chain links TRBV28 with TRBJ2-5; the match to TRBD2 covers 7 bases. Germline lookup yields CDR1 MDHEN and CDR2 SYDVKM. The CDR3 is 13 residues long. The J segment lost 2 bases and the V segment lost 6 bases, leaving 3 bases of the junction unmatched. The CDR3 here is CASRLSGQETQYF. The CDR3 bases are TGTGCCAGCAGACTTAGCGGGCAAGAGACCCAGTACTTC.

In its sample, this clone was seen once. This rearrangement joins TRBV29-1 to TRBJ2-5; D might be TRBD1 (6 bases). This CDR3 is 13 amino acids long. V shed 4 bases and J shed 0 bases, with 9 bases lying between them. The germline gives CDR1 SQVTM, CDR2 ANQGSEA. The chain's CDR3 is CSVAGDYQETQYF. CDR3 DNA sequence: TGCAGCGTTGCAGGGGATTACCAAGAGACCCAGTACTTC. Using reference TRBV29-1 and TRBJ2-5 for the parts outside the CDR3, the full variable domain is SAVISQKPSRDICQRGTSLTIQCQVDSQVTMMFWYRQQPGQSLTLIATANQGSEATYESGFVIDKFPISRPNLTFSTLTVSNMSPEDSSIYLCSVAGDYQETQYFGPGTRLLVL.

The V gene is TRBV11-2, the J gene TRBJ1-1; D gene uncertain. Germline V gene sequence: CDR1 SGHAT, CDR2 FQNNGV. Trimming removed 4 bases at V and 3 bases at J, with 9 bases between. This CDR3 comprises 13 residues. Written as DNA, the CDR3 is TGTGCCAGCAGCTCCTACCTTGACACTGAAGCTTTCTTT. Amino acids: CASSSYLDTEAFF.

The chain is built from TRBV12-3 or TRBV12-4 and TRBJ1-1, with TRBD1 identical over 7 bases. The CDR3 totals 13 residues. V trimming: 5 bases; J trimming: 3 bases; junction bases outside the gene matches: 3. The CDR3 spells CASSLRGDTEAFF. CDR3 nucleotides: TGTGCCAGCAGTCTCAGGGGGGACACTGAAGCTTTCTTT.

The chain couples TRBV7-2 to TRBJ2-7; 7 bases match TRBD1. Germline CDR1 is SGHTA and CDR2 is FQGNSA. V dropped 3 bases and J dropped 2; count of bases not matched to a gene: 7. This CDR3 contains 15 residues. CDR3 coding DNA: TGTGCCAGCAGCTTTACCTACAGGGGAGCCTACGAGCAGTACTTC. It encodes CASSFTYRGAYEQYF.

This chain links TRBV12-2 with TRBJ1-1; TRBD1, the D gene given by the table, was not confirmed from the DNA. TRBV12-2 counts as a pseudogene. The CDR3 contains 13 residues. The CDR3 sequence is CASRRQRNTEAFF. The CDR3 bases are TGTGCAAGTCGCAGACAAAGGAACACTGAAGCTTTCTTT.